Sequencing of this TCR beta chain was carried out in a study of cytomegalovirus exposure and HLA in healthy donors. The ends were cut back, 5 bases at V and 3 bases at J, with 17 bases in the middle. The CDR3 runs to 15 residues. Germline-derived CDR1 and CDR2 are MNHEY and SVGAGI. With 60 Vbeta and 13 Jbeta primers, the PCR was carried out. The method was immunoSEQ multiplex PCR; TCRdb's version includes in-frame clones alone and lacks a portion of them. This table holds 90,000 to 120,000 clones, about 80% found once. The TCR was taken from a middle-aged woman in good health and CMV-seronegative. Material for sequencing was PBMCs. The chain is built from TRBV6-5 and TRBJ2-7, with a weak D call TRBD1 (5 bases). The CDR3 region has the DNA TGTGCCAGCAGTCAAAGTGTGGGGCGCAACTACGAGCAGTACTTC. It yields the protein CASSQSVGRNYEQYF.